This T cell receptor beta chain was captured by sequencing in a study of PD-1 blockade in classical Hodgkin lymphoma. Relapse was seen in all patients after autologous stem cell transplantation, and brentuximab vedotin exposure was variable. CDR1 is PRHDT and CDR2 is FYEKMQ in the germline V gene (reference sequence). With 6 bases removed from V and 3 bases from J, the gap between germline ends came to 14 bases. CDR3 length: 14 amino acids. Sequencing used immunoSEQ multiplex PCR; TCRdb keeps in-frame clones, though not all of them. The table records about 19,000 clones, about 76% of them present only once.

The receptor comes from a human donor with classical Hodgkin lymphoma. J is TRBJ1-1 and V is TRBV13, with D possibly matching TRBD1 (5 bases). This specimen was peripheral blood mononuclear cells (PBMCs), taken before the second cycle of nivolumab. The CDR3 loop reads CASSFGGRYTEAFF. The CDR3 DNA reads TGTGCCAGCAGTTTCGGGGGAAGGTACACTGAAGCTTTCTTT.